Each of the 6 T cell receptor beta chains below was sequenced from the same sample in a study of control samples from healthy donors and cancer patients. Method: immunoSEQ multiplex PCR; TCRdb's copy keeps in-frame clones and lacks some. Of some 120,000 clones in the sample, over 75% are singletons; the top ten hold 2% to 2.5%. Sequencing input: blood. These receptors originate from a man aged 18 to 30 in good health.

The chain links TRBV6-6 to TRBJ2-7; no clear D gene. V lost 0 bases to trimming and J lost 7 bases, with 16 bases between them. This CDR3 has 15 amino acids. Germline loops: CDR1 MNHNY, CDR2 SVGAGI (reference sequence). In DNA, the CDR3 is TGTGCCAGCAGTTACTCAGGGCAGCCGGTTGAGGAGCAGTACTTC. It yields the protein CASSYSGQPVEEQYF.

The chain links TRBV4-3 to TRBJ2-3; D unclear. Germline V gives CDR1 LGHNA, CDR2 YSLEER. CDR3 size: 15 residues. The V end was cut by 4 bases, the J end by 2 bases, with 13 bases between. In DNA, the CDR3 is TGCGCCAGCAGCCTAACTACCAGCTACACAGATACGCAGTATTTT. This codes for CASSLTTSYTDTQYF.

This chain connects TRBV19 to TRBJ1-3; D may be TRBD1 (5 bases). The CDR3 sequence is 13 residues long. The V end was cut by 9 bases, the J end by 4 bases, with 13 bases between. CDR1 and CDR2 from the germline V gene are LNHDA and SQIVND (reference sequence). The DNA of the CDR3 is TGTGCCAGCCGCGAGGGGCGGGGAAACACCATATATTTT. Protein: CASREGRGNTIYF.

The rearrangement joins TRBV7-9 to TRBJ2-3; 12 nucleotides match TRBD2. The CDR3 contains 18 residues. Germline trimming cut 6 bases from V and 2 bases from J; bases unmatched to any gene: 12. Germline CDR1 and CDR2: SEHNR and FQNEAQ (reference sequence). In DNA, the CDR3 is TGTGCCAGCAGTCATGATCTAGCGGGGGGGCTCATCACAGATACGCAGTATTTT. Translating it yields CASSHDLAGGLITDTQYF.

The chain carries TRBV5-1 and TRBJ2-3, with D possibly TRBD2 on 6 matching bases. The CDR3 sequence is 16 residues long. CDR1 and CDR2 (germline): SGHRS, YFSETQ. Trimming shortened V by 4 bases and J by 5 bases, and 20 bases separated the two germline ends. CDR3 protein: CASSPRPSSGGDTQYF. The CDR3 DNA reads TGCGCCAGCAGCCCCAGGCCTAGTTCCGGGGGAGATACGCAGTATTTT.

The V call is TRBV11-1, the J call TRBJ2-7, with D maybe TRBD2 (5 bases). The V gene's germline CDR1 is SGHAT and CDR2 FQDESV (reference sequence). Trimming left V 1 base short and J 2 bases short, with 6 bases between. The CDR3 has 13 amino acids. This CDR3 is CASSLGLTYEQYF. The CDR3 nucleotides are TGTGCCAGCAGCTTAGGACTAACCTACGAGCAGTACTTC. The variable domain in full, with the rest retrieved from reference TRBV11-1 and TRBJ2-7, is EAEVAQSPRYKITEKSQAVAFWCDPISGHATLYWYRQILGQGPELLVQFQDESVVDDSQLPKDRFSAERLKGVDSTLKIQPAELGDSAMYLCASSLGLTYEQYFGPGTRLTVT.